The sequence of this T cell receptor (beta chain) was determined in a study of PD-L1 blockade in urothelial cancer. Study as a whole: Prior chemotherapy ranged from 0 to 3 regimens per patient. Blood analyses occurred 3 weeks (second dose) and 6 weeks post treatment start. Peripheral blood specimens exhibited a median yield of 141,255 T cells. General study results and limits: Durable-benefit patients had greater expansion of tumor-associated blood clones at 3 weeks.

Method: immunoSEQ multiplex PCR; TCRdb's copy keeps in-frame clones and lacks some. The sample gives about 44,000 clones, about 89% of which show up once; about 6.8% is in the top ten. J was trimmed by 4 bases and V by 5 bases; bases with no gene match: 15. Per the germline V gene, CDR1 is SGHAT and CDR2 is FQNNGV. CDR3 size: 17 residues. Concerning this clone itself: The antigen remains unidentified.

The time point denotes: peripheral blood 6 weeks after treatment start. Here the sequenced sample was PBMCs, taken around atezolizumab (anti-PD-L1) treatment. This chain joins TRBV11-2 and TRBJ2-5, with TRBD1 identical over 8 bases. This TCR was recovered from a man in his 70s with urothelial cancer. The CDR3 loop is CASSPRARQGAGETQYF. Written as DNA, the CDR3 is TGTGCCAGCAGCCCTAGAGCTCGGCAGGGGGCTGGAGAGACCCAGTACTTC.